The 13 T cell receptor beta chains in this list originate from one sample, sequenced in a study of cytomegalovirus exposure and HLA in healthy donors. PCR employed 60 Vbeta and 13 Jbeta primers. The method was immunoSEQ multiplex PCR; TCRdb's version includes in-frame clones alone and lacks a portion of them. Of about 36,000 clones in the sample, more than 60% were seen once. Sequencing input: PBMCs. Receptor source: a man aged 25 to 40 in good health and CMV-seronegative.

This clone was recorded a few times. The chain couples TRBV6-1 to TRBJ1-3, with D perhaps TRBD1 (6 bases). This CDR3 has 15 amino acids. The germline gives CDR1 MNHNS, CDR2 SASEGT. V gave up 7 bases and J gave up 0 bases, with 13 bases separating them. The CDR3 here is CASKQTGNSGNTIYF. In nucleotides, the CDR3 is TGTGCCAGCAAGCAGACAGGCAACTCTGGAAACACCATATATTTT.

The chain employs TRBV28 and TRBJ2-1, with D possibly matching TRBD2 (5 bases). Germline V lookup: CDR1 MDHEN, CDR2 SYDVKM. V was cut by 6 bases and J by 0 bases, with 9 bases left in between. The CDR3 consists of 14 residues. CDR3 region: CASRLGSSYNEQFF. In DNA, the CDR3 is TGTGCCAGCAGACTAGGTAGCTCCTACAATGAGCAGTTCTTC.

The chain links TRBV28 to TRBJ2-7; TRBD1 matches 7 bases. Germline loops: CDR1 MDHEN, CDR2 SYDVKM. This CDR3 comprises 17 residues. V was pared by 3 bases and J by 5 bases, with 16 bases of the junction left unmatched. CDR3 amino acids: CASSFGTVEWSGNEQYF. The CDR3 DNA is TGTGCCAGCAGTTTTGGGACAGTGGAGTGGTCTGGTAACGAGCAGTACTTC.

The chain combines TRBV28 with TRBJ1-2, with D possibly being TRBD1 (6 bases). Germline-derived CDR1 and CDR2 are MDHEN and SYDVKM. V lost 2 bases and J 3 bases, leaving 16 bases between the germline ends. This CDR3 region has 16 residues. CDR3 DNA sequence: TGTGCCAGCAGTTTACTCGCCAGGGGCATCCACTATGGCTACACCTTC. This translates into CASSLLARGIHYGYTF.

V usage is TRBV2 and J usage is TRBJ1-2; no clear D gene. Deletions cut 0 bases from V and 1 base from J, with 3 bases between. This CDR3 has 13 residues. Germline CDR1 reads SNHLY; CDR2 reads FYNNEI. CDR3 residues: CASSEAHNYGYTF. As DNA, the CDR3 is TGTGCCAGCAGTGAAGCTCATAACTATGGCTACACCTTC.

This sequence joins TRBV4-1 and TRBJ1-5; no firm D call. Per germline, CDR1 MGHRA and CDR2 YSYEKL. The CDR3 sequence is 16 residues long. V shed 0 bases and J shed 0 bases, with 9 bases lying between them. CDR3 nucleotides: TGCGCCAGCAGCCAAGAAGGCAGGAATAGCAATCAGCCCCAGCATTTT. Translation gives CASSQEGRNSNQPQHF.

The V gene is TRBV28, the J gene TRBJ2-7, with D uncertain. Per germline, CDR1 MDHEN and CDR2 SYDVKM. The V and J ends lost 3 bases and 3 bases respectively, with 9 bases between them. The CDR3 runs 13 residues. As DNA, the CDR3 is TGTGCCAGCAGTTTTGCGGTGAGCTACGAGCAGTACTTC. Protein product: CASSFAVSYEQYF.

The chain couples TRBV2 to TRBJ2-5, with TRBD2 matching over 16 bases. Germline V gene lookup returns CDR1 SNHLY and CDR2 FYNNEI. The CDR3 loop spans 19 amino acids. V shed 2 bases, J shed 3 bases, and the junction held 9 bases outside the gene matches. CDR3 loop: CASSESGTSGRAGEETQYF. The CDR3 nucleotides are TGTGCCAGCAGTGAATCCGGGACTAGCGGGAGGGCGGGGGAAGAGACCCAGTACTTC. The entire variable domain, with the rest obtained from reference TRBV2 and TRBJ2-5, is as follows: EPEVTQTPSHQVTQMGQEVILRCVPISNHLYFYWYRQILGQKVEFLVSFYNNEISEKSEIFDDQFSVERPDGSNFTLKIRSTKLEDSAMYFCASSESGTSGRAGEETQYFGPGTRLLVL.

This clone was counted between two and nine times. CDR3 sequence: CASKLGQAPSYEQYF. As DNA, the CDR3 is TGTGCCAGCAAATTGGGACAGGCCCCCTCCTACGAGCAGTACTTC. The J gene is TRBJ2-7, the V gene TRBV6-1, with 8 bases identical to TRBD1. V shed 7 bases, J shed 0 bases, and the junction held 8 bases outside the gene matches. The CDR3 has 15 residues. CDR1 is MNHNS and CDR2 is SASEGT in the germline V gene.

The genes are TRBV9 and TRBJ1-2; D is unresolved. This CDR3 contains 13 residues. Germline V gene sequence: CDR1 SGDLS, CDR2 YYNGEE. Trimming left V 3 bases short and J 7 bases short, with 13 bases between. The CDR3 protein is CASSGGYSSGYTF. CDR3 nucleotides: TGTGCCAGCAGCGGTGGTTACAGCTCTGGCTACACCTTC. Variable domain in full (rest from reference TRBV9 and TRBJ1-2): DSGVTQTPKHLITATGQRVTLRCSPRSGDLSVYWYQQSLDQGLQFLIQYYNGEERAKGNILERFSAQQFPDLHSELNLSSLELGDSALYFCASSGGYSSGYTFGSGTRLTVV.

The rearrangement links TRBV9 to TRBJ1-3; D is unclear. The CDR3 spans 14 residues. V gave up 2 bases and J gave up 2 bases, with 8 bases separating them. Germline loops: CDR1 SGDLS, CDR2 YYNGEE. CDR3 nucleotides: TGTGCCAGCAGCGTCGAGATTGCTGGAAACACCATATATTTT. Translating it yields CASSVEIAGNTIYF. Drawing the rest from reference TRBV9 and TRBJ1-3, the complete variable domain is DSGVTQTPKHLITATGQRVTLRCSPRSGDLSVYWYQQSLDQGLQFLIQYYNGEERAKGNILERFSAQQFPDLHSELNLSSLELGDSALYFCASSVEIAGNTIYFGEGSWLTVV.

The V gene is TRBV4-2, the J gene TRBJ2-2, with D perhaps matching TRBD2 (7 bases). Germline V CDR1 and CDR2: LGHNA, YNFKEQ. This CDR3 has 16 residues. V was cut by 1 base and J by 4 bases, with 13 bases left in between. DNA of the CDR3: TGTGCCAGCAGCCAAGGAGGGAGGGGGGGCACCGGGGAGCTGTTTTTT. Translating gives CASSQGGRGGTGELFF.

The V gene is TRBV9, the J gene TRBJ2-1; D is uncertain. Germline V gene sequence: CDR1 SGDLS, CDR2 YYNGEE. The CDR3 sequence is 14 residues long. V lost 0 bases, J lost 9 bases, and 13 bases lay in between. DNA of the CDR3: TGTGCCAGCAGCGTAGGGGCGTCCAGCCTTGAGCAGTTCTTC. As protein: CASSVGASSLEQFF. The whole variable domain, filled in from reference TRBV9 and TRBJ2-1, reads DSGVTQTPKHLITATGQRVTLRCSPRSGDLSVYWYQQSLDQGLQFLIQYYNGEERAKGNILERFSAQQFPDLHSELNLSSLELGDSALYFCASSVGASSLEQFFGPGTRLTVL.